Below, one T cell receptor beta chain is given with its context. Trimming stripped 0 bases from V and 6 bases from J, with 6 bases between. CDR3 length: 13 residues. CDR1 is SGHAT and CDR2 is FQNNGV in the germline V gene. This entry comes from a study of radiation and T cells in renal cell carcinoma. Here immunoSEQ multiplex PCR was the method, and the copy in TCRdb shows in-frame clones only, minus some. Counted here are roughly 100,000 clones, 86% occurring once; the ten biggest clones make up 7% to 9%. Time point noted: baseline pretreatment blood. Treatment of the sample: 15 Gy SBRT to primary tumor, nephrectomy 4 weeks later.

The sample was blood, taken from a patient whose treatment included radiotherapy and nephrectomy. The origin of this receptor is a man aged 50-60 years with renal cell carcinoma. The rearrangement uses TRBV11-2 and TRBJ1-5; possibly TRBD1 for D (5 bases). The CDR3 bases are TGTGCCAGCAGCTTAGACGACAGTCAGCCCCAGCATTTT. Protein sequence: CASSLDDSQPQHF.